This T cell receptor (beta chain) comes out of a study of early T cells in non-severe SARS-CoV-2 infection (dated by TCRdb to the early 2020s). General notes on the study: Bulk RNA from unsorted whole blood was used for TCR sequencing, so alpha and beta chains could not be paired.

Results the study describes overall, beyond this receptor: VDJdb matching was skewed toward anti-spike CD8 responses, so virus-specific expansions were likely underestimated and private and CD4 specificities were missed.

Receptor libraries were prepared by 5' RACE. TCRdb shows the sequencer as NextSeq 500. Unique molecular identifiers were attached to individual cDNA molecules in the TCR library protocol so that sequencing error and PCR bias could be corrected. Both TCR alpha and beta chains were sequenced, and tight co-correlation was observed between alpha and beta sequence abundances in each sample. For the original study's pipeline: Decombinator V4 was used to annotate the V gene, J gene and CDR3 of the TCR sequences. TCRs were defined as expanded if a significant change between any two time points was detected under a Poisson model with p below 0.0001. Abundances of TCRs were expressed as counts per million after normalisation to the total number of TCRs sequenced in each sample. TRAV1-2 paired with TRAJ12, TRAJ20 or TRAJ33 defined MAIT TCRs, while TRAV10 paired with TRAJ18 defined iNKT TCRs. VDJdb, accessed on 1 November 2021, was searched for TCRs annotated for CMV, EBV and SARS-CoV-2, and TCRs annotated for more than one antigen were excluded. The raw public reads went through TCRdb reprocessing: fastp at Q25, MiXCR clone calling, in-frame beta chains kept. Rows matching on CDR3 protein sequence are summarized as one entry with the most common DNA and genes. For this entry, the V and J calls and clone size follow TCRdb and not the study's own pipeline. This sample lists tens of thousands of distinct CDR3 sequences; 10% were detected once. The top ten clonotypes cover around 4.3% of the sample.

Deletion took 2 bases off V and 4 bases off J, with a span of 6 bases between the germline ends. From the cysteine through the phenylalanine, the CDR3 covers 13 amino acids. The CDR3 DNA has 39 bases and is translated from base 1. Per the germline V gene (reference sequence), SEHNR is the CDR1 and FQNEAQ is the CDR2. Set within a cohort of healthcare workers in London, UK, this nested case-control study involved weekly PCR testing of nasopharyngeal swabs along with blood sampling. Between 23 and 31 March 2020, the week of the UK lockdown, healthcare workers were enrolled and then followed up weekly for as long as 16 weeks. This clonotype has ten or more counts. Its recognized antigen is unknown. Per-base qualities were not stored, and no clone one base away is much larger.

The sequence derives from an adult who was a healthcare worker with PCR-confirmed SARS-CoV-2 infection or an uninfected control (not recorded which). The specimen was whole blood. The chain is encoded by TRBV7-9 joined to TRBJ2-1; the D gene identity is not certain. CDR3 protein: CASSLQHYNEQFF. The DNA reads TGTGCCAGCAGCTTACAACATTACAATGAGCAGTTCTTC.